This entry concerns a single T cell receptor (beta chain). Its specific antigen is unknown. Its CDR3 holds 14 amino acids, cysteine through phenylalanine. Only the protein is on record. According to the germline V gene (reference sequence), CDR1 reads LNHDA and CDR2 reads SQIVND. From each donor, a roughly 2.6 ml peripheral blood sample was collected into PAXgene tubes and stored at -80 degrees C. Without T cell sorting, total RNA was isolated from whole blood using the PAXgene blood miRNA kit on an automated QIAcube. Peripheral blood from monozygotic twin pairs who were concordant or discordant for inflammatory bowel disease underwent deep TCRalpha and TCRbeta repertoire profiling using unique molecular barcoding. Smoking habits were recorded for all twin pairs, and each individual was classified as a current, former or never smoker. The data are from a study of monozygotic twins with inflammatory bowel disease (dated 2019 in TCRdb). Background on the whole study: The full study comprised 30 or so monozygotic twin pairs: nine German pairs (four IBD-concordant, five IBD-discordant) and 19 IBD-discordant Danish pairs. Disease-associated traits were sought mainly through comparisons between IBD patients and their genetically identical healthy co-twins within discordant pairs. Each individual had, on average, about 151 000 unique TCRalpha sequences and 181 000 unique TCRbeta sequences available for analysis.

The paper's findings and limits, for the study overall: A decrease in TCRbeta repertoire diversity, as measured by inverse Simpson index, was observed in IBD patients compared with their healthy co-twins. The results gave no support for a single strong signal or clonotype linked to IBD. Background noise and inter-individual variability may have been introduced into the repertoires by the differing immunosuppressive treatments among patients. Different T cell subtypes could not be distinguished in the analysis. Fewer clonotypes were shared with other individuals by IBD patients than by healthy twins, most markedly in patients showing signs of disease activity. Concordant and discordant twins showed no difference in repertoire similarity, possibly because of limited statistical power.

The library was made by 5' RACE. The input for every TCR library was approximately 3,500 ng of total RNA. For each sample, cDNA synthesis was carried out in eight separate reactions using SMARTScribe reverse transcriptase. Unique molecular identifiers containing a 6-nucleotide sample barcode were introduced through template switching during cDNA synthesis. Two nested PCRs of about 17 and 10 cycles amplified the TCRalpha and TCRbeta cDNA, and bead purification followed each PCR. Before amplification, the cDNA was treated with uracil DNA-glycosylase and purified using the QIAquick PCR purification kit. The second PCR added Illumina TruSeq-compatible adapters along with sample-specific barcodes. TapeStation and Qubit were used to check library quality and concentration, and approximately 5.5 ng of each library went into the pool. The pooled libraries were sequenced with 2 x 100 bp reads and custom sequencing primers on an Illumina HiSeq2500 single-index Rapid Run. On the study's bioinformatics: PCR and sequencing errors were corrected by UMI-based consensus assembly using MiGEC version 1.2.6. V(D)J alignment, clonotype assembly and CDR3 extraction were performed with MiXCR version 2.1.1. To normalise gene usage, clonotype sharing and MAIT/NKT TCR abundance, the top 1000, 10 000 and 20 000 clonotypes in each sample were analysed. Diversity was computed as the inverse Simpson index with the vegan R package after downsampling to 27 000 UMIs. Paired Mann-Whitney U tests were applied to discordant twin pairs, with Benjamini-Hochberg correction for multiple testing. TCRdb reprocessed the reads, and each CDR3 protein sequence is entered once, without DNA. The V and J calls reflect TCRdb's pipeline rather than the authors' work. This sample's table contains about 300,000 distinct CDR3 sequences. The top ten clones comprise less than 6.5% of the sample.

The rearranged segments are TRBV19 and TRBJ2-2; TCRdb indicates TRBD2, and absent DNA this call remains unverified. Sequences were obtained from blood. The sequence was collected from a human donor with ulcerative colitis or Crohn's disease, or a healthy co-twin of an affected twin (not recorded which). The encoded CDR3 is CASKSGRVAGELFF.